What follows is one T cell receptor beta chain and its context. Its antigen is unidentified. This entry is derived from a study of shared clonotypes between healthy human individuals. Broader study findings: For sorted subsets, rarefaction showed incomplete sequencing despite large depth. Exclusively blood specimens were collected; tissue repertoires likely differ. Estimated richness was generally greater in naive than memory subsets.

Unmatched junction bases numbered 9, after V lost 2 bases and J lost 5 bases. CDR3 size: 15 residues. Germline V CDR1 and CDR2: SGHRS, YFSETQ. Produced via immunoSEQ multiplex PCR; TCRdb's table is partial and in-frame only. In the table there are more than 1 million clones, 78% of which are singletons. The chain is built from TRBV5-1 and TRBJ2-7; 8 bases are shared with TRBD1. Material for sequencing was memory CD4+ T cells from PBMCs. The subset was: CD45RA-negative fraction. The receptor was isolated from a man younger than 35 in good health. Some clones in this sample may be carry-over from other donors' samples. For the CDR3, the DNA is TGCGCCAGCAGCTTTGTCGGTCAGGGGGCGGACGAGCAGTACTTC. It yields the protein CASSFVGQGADEQYF.